Listed here are 12 T cell receptor beta chains from one sample, sequenced in a study of immune cell composition in non-small cell lung cancer. Assay used: immunoSEQ multiplex PCR; TCRdb lists only in-frame clones, some missing. The sample records approximately 9,800 clones, around 68% being singletons. Source material: lung tumor tissue. These receptor sequences come from a human donor with non-small cell lung cancer.

This rearrangement joins TRBV15 to TRBJ2-7, with D perhaps TRBD2 (5 bases). V lost 9 bases to trimming and J lost 0 bases, with 18 bases between them. Germline CDR1 reads LNHNV; CDR2 reads YYDKDF (reference sequence). The CDR3 spans 15 residues. CDR3 bases: TGTGCCACTTCTGGCACAGACCGGGGCTCCTACGAGCAGTACTTC. Its protein is CATSGTDRGSYEQYF.

This chain connects TRBV30 to TRBJ1-4; D ambiguous. V lost 2 bases to trimming and J lost 7 bases, with 8 bases between them. Germline assignment: CDR1 GTSNPN and CDR2 SVGIG (reference sequence). The CDR3 contains 12 residues. The CDR3 sequence is CAWSYSPEKLFF. CDR3 coding DNA: TGTGCCTGGAGTTATAGCCCTGAAAAACTGTTTTTT.

Worth noting for this clone: At the DNA level, this CDR3 is encoded by other sequences in the same sample as well. The chain combines TRBV19 with TRBJ2-6, with a tentative D call TRBD1 (6 bases). The CDR3 sequence is 14 residues long. CDR1 LNHDA and CDR2 SQIVND come from the germline V gene (reference sequence). This CDR3 is CATKGGSGANVLTF. The CDR3 region has the DNA TGTGCGACCAAAGGGGGTTCTGGGGCCAACGTCCTGACTTTC.

The chain is built from TRBV6-5 and TRBJ1-2; D may be TRBD1 (5 bases). The CDR3 totals 13 residues. V was cut by 5 bases and J by 5 bases, with 12 bases left in between. Germline assignment: CDR1 MNHEY and CDR2 SVGAGI. CDR3 protein: CASSQRDGYGYTF. CDR3 bases: TGTGCCAGCAGTCAACGGGACGGTTATGGCTACACCTTC.

Comments on this clone: Its ends do not fully match the called genes, so a read error is possible. V gene TRBV6-5 combines with J gene TRBJ1-1; D gene uncertain. This CDR3 has 14 amino acids. The germline gives CDR1 MNHEY, CDR2 SVGAGI. Written as DNA, the CDR3 is TGTGTCAGCAGTTACGGACGGATGAACACTGAAGCTTTCTTT. Translated, it gives CVSSYGRMNTEAFF.

The chain combines TRBV10-3 with TRBJ1-4; unclear D gene. V was trimmed by 11 bases and J by 8 bases, leaving 18 bases between them. The CDR3 consists of 13 residues. The germline V gene encodes CDR1 ENHRY and CDR2 SYGVKD. CDR3 bases: TGTGCCGTGGCTTCCGGGTCTTACGAAAAACTGTTTTTT. It yields the protein CAVASGSYEKLFF.

The DNA of the CDR3 is TGTGCCAGCAGCCCCGGGCCTATTAGCGGGGGGGCCACAGATACGCAGTATTTT. Amino acids: CASSPGPISGGATDTQYF. The chain carries TRBV7-6 and TRBJ2-3; 11 bases are shared with TRBD2. The junction had 12 bases not matched to a gene; V was cut back by 5 bases and J by 2 bases. Germline assignment: CDR1 SGHVS and CDR2 FNYEAQ. The CDR3 consists of 18 residues.

The CDR3 loop is CASSLEQGAYNEQFF. The CDR3 nucleotides read TGTGCCAGCAGCTTAGAACAGGGTGCATACAATGAGCAGTTCTTC. The V gene is TRBV11-3, the J gene TRBJ2-1; the D gene is possibly TRBD1 (6 bases). V lost 0 bases, J lost 4 bases, and 10 bases lay in between. The V gene's germline CDR1 is SGHNT and CDR2 YENEEA. This CDR3 contains 15 residues.

The V gene is TRBV15, the J gene TRBJ1-6; no definite D call. The CDR3 covers 13 residues. Germline V gene lookup returns CDR1 LNHNV and CDR2 YYDKDF (reference sequence). The V and J ends lost 3 bases and 7 bases respectively, with 7 bases between them. CDR3 sequence: CATSRDKNSPLHF. The CDR3 nucleotides are TGTGCCACCAGCAGGGATAAAAATTCACCCCTCCACTTT. The full variable domain, in which reference TRBV15 and TRBJ1-6 provide the parts outside the CDR3, is DAMVIQNPRYQVTQFGKPVTLSCSQTLNHNVMYWYQQKSSQAPKLLFHYYDKDFNNEADTPDNFQSRRPNTSFCFLDIRSPGLGDTAMYLCATSRDKNSPLHFGNGTRLTVT.

The sample holds a few counts of this clone. The V and J genes are TRBV2 and TRBJ1-2, with D possibly being TRBD1 (6 bases). Germline-derived CDR1 and CDR2 are SNHLY and FYNNEI. Deletions cut 6 bases from V and 8 bases from J, with 16 bases between. The length of the CDR3 is 13 residues. In DNA, the CDR3 is TGTGCCAGCAGGGAACAGGGTGGCTGGGGCTACACCTTC. This codes for CASREQGGWGYTF.

By frequency in the sample, this clone is medium-sized (0.01 to 0.1%). CDR3 nucleotides: TGTGCCAGCAGTTCCCGAGACAGGGTACGCTCACCCCTCCACTTT. It encodes CASSSRDRVRSPLHF. This chain uses TRBV27 with TRBJ1-6, with 7 bases identical to TRBD1. The germline gives CDR1 MNHEY, CDR2 SMNVEV (reference sequence). This CDR3 is 15 amino acids long. Unmatched junction bases numbered 10, after V lost 4 bases and J lost 10 bases.

This sequence joins TRBV2 and TRBJ2-1; no firm D call. The CDR3 length is 12 residues. V lost 7 bases and J 15 bases, leaving 19 bases between the germline ends. From germline, CDR1 is SNHLY and CDR2 FYNNEI. CDR3 sequence (DNA): TGTGCCAGCACCTCCACGAGGACCTCCCCGTTCTTC. Its translation is CASTSTRTSPFF.